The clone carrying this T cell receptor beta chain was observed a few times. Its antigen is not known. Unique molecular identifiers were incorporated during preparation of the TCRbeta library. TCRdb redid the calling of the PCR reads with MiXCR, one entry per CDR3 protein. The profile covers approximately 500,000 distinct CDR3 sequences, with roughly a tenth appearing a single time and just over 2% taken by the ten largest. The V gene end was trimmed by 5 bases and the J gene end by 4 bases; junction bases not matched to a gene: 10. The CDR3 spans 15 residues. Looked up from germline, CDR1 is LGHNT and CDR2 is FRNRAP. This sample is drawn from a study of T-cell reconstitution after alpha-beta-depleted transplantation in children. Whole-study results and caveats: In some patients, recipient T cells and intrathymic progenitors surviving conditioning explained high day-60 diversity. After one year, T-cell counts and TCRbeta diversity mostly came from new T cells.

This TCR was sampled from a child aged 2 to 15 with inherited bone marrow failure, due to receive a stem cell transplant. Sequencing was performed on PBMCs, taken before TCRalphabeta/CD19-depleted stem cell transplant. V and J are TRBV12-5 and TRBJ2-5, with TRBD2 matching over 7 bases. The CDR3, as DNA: TGTGCTAGTGGTGGGGGGAGGGCCGGTGGAGAGACCCAGTACTTC. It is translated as CASGGGRAGGETQYF. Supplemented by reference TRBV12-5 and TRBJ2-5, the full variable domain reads DARVTQTPRHKVTEMGQEVTMRCQPILGHNTVFWYRQTMMQGLELLAYFRNRAPLDDSGMPKDRFSAEMPDATLATLKIQPSEPRDSAVYFCASGGGRAGGETQYFGPGTRLLVL.